What follows are 17 T cell receptor beta chains derived from one specimen sequenced in a study of T-cell memory formation after mild COVID-19. TCRdb used MiXCR to reprocess the 5' RACE reads, holding one entry per CDR3 protein. The sample lists approximately 190,000 distinct CDR3 sequences, roughly 18% occurring once. Sequences were obtained from PBMCs or a T cell subset sorted from them (not recorded which). The receptors derive from an adult woman who had mild COVID-19 (a few samples of this study predate the infection). Cell type and time point are not known.

This clonotype was seen at least ten times. The rearrangement links TRBV5-5 to TRBJ2-7; D is ambiguous. Trimming left V 8 bases short and J 2 bases short, with 11 bases between. The germline V gene encodes CDR1 SGHKS and CDR2 YYEKEE (reference sequence). CDR3 size: 12 residues. The CDR3 nucleotides read TGTGCCAGGGACGCTCGGGCCTACGAGCAGTACTTC. Encoded protein: CARDARAYEQYF. The entire variable domain, with the rest obtained from reference TRBV5-5 and TRBJ2-7, is as follows: DAGVTQSPTHLIKTRGQQVTLRCSPISGHKSVSWYQQVLGQGPQFIFQYYEKEERGRGNFPDRFSARQFPNYSSELNVNALLLGDSALYLCARDARAYEQYFGPGTRLTVT.

This clonotype came up a few times. The chain has TRBV7-8 and TRBJ2-5; 9 nucleotides agree with TRBD1. The germline gives CDR1 SGHVS, CDR2 FQNEAQ. V dropped 1 base and J dropped 5; count of bases not matched to a gene: 8. The CDR3 consists of 16 residues. DNA for the CDR3: TGTGCCAGCAGCTTAGTGGGCCCCGGGACAGGGGAGACCCAGTACTTC. This translates into CASSLVGPGTGETQYF. Combining the CDR3 with reference TRBV7-8 and TRBJ2-5 gives the whole variable domain GAGVSQSPRYKVAKRGQDVALRCDPISGHVSLFWYQQALGQGPEFLTYFQNEAQLDKSGLPSDRFFAERPEGSVSTLKIQRTQQEDSAVYLCASSLVGPGTGETQYFGPGTRLLVL.

The genes are TRBV9 and TRBJ1-6, with 10 bases matching TRBD1. After removal of 2 bases from V and 9 bases from J, the junction contained 5 bases not matched to a gene. This CDR3 has 15 residues. The V gene's germline CDR1 is SGDLS and CDR2 YYNGEE. This CDR3 reads CASSVRTGGGSPLHF. The CDR3, as DNA: TGTGCCAGCAGCGTCAGGACAGGGGGTGGTTCACCCCTCCACTTT.

This clonotype was seen only a few times. V gene TRBV27 combines with J gene TRBJ1-6; 8 positions agree with TRBD1. The germline V gene has CDR1 MNHEY and CDR2 SMNVEV (reference sequence). CDR3 length: 16 residues. V was pared by 6 bases and J by 8 bases, with 12 bases of the junction left unmatched. CDR3 in DNA: TGTGCCAGCAGCCCCAGGGGGCCTTTCGGGGATTCACCCCTCCACTTT. Translation gives CASSPRGPFGDSPLHF.

V gene TRBV4-2 combines with J gene TRBJ2-3; 9 positions match TRBD1. Per germline, CDR1 LGHNA and CDR2 YNFKEQ. The CDR3 consists of 18 residues. J gave up 4 bases and V 4 bases, and 15 bases lay outside the gene matches. The CDR3 nucleotides read TGTGCCAGCAGCCTATTTCCGGGACAGGGAGCGACGGCAGATACGCAGTATTTT. Residues: CASSLFPGQGATADTQYF.

V gene TRBV18 combines with J gene TRBJ2-3; possible D gene TRBD2, 5 bases. Trimming cost V 0 bases and J 2 bases, with 9 bases left between them. The CDR3 contains 15 residues. Germline lookup yields CDR1 KGHSH and CDR2 LQKENI. The CDR3 sequence is CASSPPGIDTDTQYF. The CDR3, as DNA: TGTGCCAGCTCACCACCCGGGATTGACACAGATACGCAGTATTTT. Based on the CDR3 plus reference TRBV18 and TRBJ2-3, the full variable domain is NAGVMQNPRHLVRRRGQEARLRCSPMKGHSHVYWYRQLPEEGLKFMVYLQKENIIDESGMPKERFSAEFPKEGPSILRIQQVVRGDSAAYFCASSPPGIDTDTQYFGPGTRLTVL.

In DNA, the CDR3 is TGTGCCAGCAGTAGGAGGGAAAGCAATCAGCCCCAGCATTTT. It codes for CASSRRESNQPQHF. J is TRBJ1-5 and V is TRBV6-5, with no clear D. Germline assignment: CDR1 MNHEY and CDR2 SVGAGI. The CDR3 length is 14 residues. The V and J ends lost 5 bases and 1 base respectively, with 9 bases between them.

Comment on this clonotype: The CDR3 carries no conserved terminal phenylalanine or tryptophan, so it likely arises from a read error. The DNA is omitted, as the CDR3 cannot be located on it reliably, and the CDR3 follows TCRdb's listing. The chain has TRBV11-2 and TRBJ2-4; TRBD1 is the table's D call and was not checked against the DNA. Germline V gene lookup returns CDR1 SGHAT and CDR2 FQNNGV. The CDR3 length equals 12 residues, ends included. The CDR3 loop reads CASSQMGAGFSV.

The J gene is TRBJ2-2, the V gene TRBV3-1; TRBD2 agrees at 8 bases. The V gene end was trimmed by 3 bases and the J gene end by 4 bases; junction bases not matched to a gene: 13. CDR3 length: 18 amino acids. CDR1 and CDR2 from the germline V gene are LGHDT and YNNKEL (reference sequence). The CDR3 reads CASSHSGRYLSGTGELFF. The CDR3 nucleotides read TGTGCCAGCAGCCACAGCGGGAGATATTTATCGGGCACCGGGGAGCTGTTTTTT.

The J gene is TRBJ2-3, the V gene TRBV24-1; TRBD1 matches 8 bases. Germline CDR1 is KGHDR and CDR2 is SFDVKD. Trimming removed 3 bases from V and 1 base from J; junction bases left unmatched: 5. The CDR3 is made up of 16 amino acids. For the CDR3, the DNA is TGTGCCACCAGTGATCCGGGACAGGTAGGCACAGATACGCAGTATTTT. The encoded protein is CATSDPGQVGTDTQYF.

The chain couples TRBV27 to TRBJ1-2; the D is unclear. V was pared by 1 base and J by 2 bases, with 5 bases between. CDR1 is MNHEY and CDR2 is SMNVEV in the germline V gene (reference sequence). This CDR3 has 13 amino acids. Here the CDR3 reads CASSLYSNYGYTF. Written as DNA, the CDR3 is TGTGCCAGCAGTTTATACAGCAACTATGGCTACACCTTC.

The rearrangement links TRBV29-1 to TRBJ2-3; 9 bases line up with TRBD1. The V gene's germline CDR1 is SQVTM and CDR2 ANQGSEA. With 4 bases clipped from V and 5 bases from J, the junction kept 7 bases outside the gene matches. The CDR3 is 14 amino acids. The CDR3 DNA is TGCAGCGTTGTAATCGGACAGGGGATAGATACGCAGTATTTT. This codes for CSVVIGQGIDTQYF.

This chain connects TRBV7-9 to TRBJ2-7; 7 bases are shared with TRBD1. V was clipped by 1 base and J by 4 bases; unmatched bases: 10. CDR1 and CDR2 from the germline V gene are SEHNR and FQNEAQ (reference sequence). The length of the CDR3 is 16 residues. CDR3 sequence (DNA): TGTGCCAGCAGCTTAGGGTCACGGGACAGAATATACGAGCAGTACTTC. Translating it yields CASSLGSRDRIYEQYF.

The gene calls are TRBV4-1 and TRBJ2-5, with TRBD2 identical over 11 bases. Germline values: CDR1 MGHRA, CDR2 YSYEKL. V shed 1 base, J shed 5 bases, and the junction held 15 bases outside the gene matches. This CDR3 comprises 19 residues. CDR3 sequence: CASSQVVIAGGPLGETQYF. CDR3 in DNA: TGCGCCAGCAGCCAAGTTGTCATAGCGGGGGGGCCGCTAGGGGAGACCCAGTACTTC.

This clonotype was counted once. This chain links TRBV20-1 with TRBJ1-1; D not resolved. Trimming took off 3 bases at V and 3 bases at J, with 14 bases between the two ends. This CDR3 is 14 amino acids long. The germline V gene encodes CDR1 DFQATT and CDR2 SNEGSKA (reference sequence). CDR3 sequence reads: CSASASPGDTEAFF. The CDR3 DNA reads TGCAGTGCTAGTGCATCCCCCGGGGACACTGAAGCTTTCTTT.

This rearrangement joins TRBV5-1 to TRBJ2-7; 10 nucleotides match TRBD2. This CDR3 is 13 amino acids long. Germline CDR1 SGHRS, CDR2 YFSETQ. Trimming took 6 bases from V and 6 from J; bases not matched to a gene: 6. For the CDR3, the DNA is TGCGCCAGCAAGGCTAGCGGGAGTCCCGAGCAGTACTTC. Translated: CASKASGSPEQYF.

By frequency in the sample, this clonotype is medium-sized. CDR3 DNA sequence: TGCAGCGTTGCAAATTCCTACGAGCAGTACTTC. This sequence encodes CSVANSYEQYF. The chain is built from TRBV29-1 and TRBJ2-7, with D hard to call. This CDR3 contains 11 residues. The V end lost 4 bases, the J end lost 1 base, and 5 bases lay between the germline ends. Germline values: CDR1 SQVTM, CDR2 ANQGSEA.